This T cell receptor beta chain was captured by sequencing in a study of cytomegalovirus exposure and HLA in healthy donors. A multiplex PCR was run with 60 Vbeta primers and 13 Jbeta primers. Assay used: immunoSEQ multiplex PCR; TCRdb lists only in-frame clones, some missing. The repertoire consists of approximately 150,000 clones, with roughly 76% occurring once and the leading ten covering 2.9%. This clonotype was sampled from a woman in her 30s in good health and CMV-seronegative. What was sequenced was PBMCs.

The CDR3 region has the DNA TGTGCCAGCAGCGTGACAGGGCAGTACTTC. This sequence encodes CASSVTGQYF. The V call is TRBV5-5, the J call TRBJ2-7; tentative D call: TRBD1 (6 bases). V shed 4 bases and J shed 9 bases, with 8 bases lying between them. Germline CDR1 and CDR2: SGHKS and YYEKEE (reference sequence). The CDR3 has 10 residues.